This T cell receptor (beta chain) originates from a study of T cells expressing NK-cell markers. For each CDR3 protein, TCRdb gives one entry from its re-call of the 5' RACE reads, without DNA. The data show under 500,000 distinct CDR3 sequences, and the top ten clones hold 7.3%. The germline V gene has CDR1 LNHNV and CDR2 YYDKDF (reference sequence). The CDR3 runs 14 residues. The sequenced sample was blood T cells: a sorted CD56 or NKG2C T cell subset, CD4+ or CD8+ T cells, or bulk PBMC T cells (not recorded which). The chain recombines TRBV15 with TRBJ2-7; the D call of TRBD1 rests on TCRdb alone, since no DNA is present to check it. The TCR sequence derives from a woman aged 18-70 years in good health. CDR3 in amino acids: CATSRVRGSYEQYF.